These 25 T cell receptor beta chains share one sample of origin, sequenced in a study of blood T cell repertoires in COVID-19. Repertoires were generated with immunoSEQ multiplex PCR, while TCRdb's copy carries only in-frame clones and drops some. In the table there are around 250,000 clones, approximately 90% of which are singletons. The sequenced material came from PBMCs or T cells enriched from blood (not recorded which). All receptors derive from a man aged 50-60 years who had been exposed to COVID-19.

The chain couples TRBV12-3 or TRBV12-4 to TRBJ2-7; 7 bases match TRBD1. This CDR3 is built from 13 residues. The junction had 8 bases not matched to a gene; V was cut back by 7 bases and J by 5 bases. The CDR3 DNA sequence: TGTGCCAGCACCTTGAACAGGGGAGACGAGCAGTACTTC. Translation: CASTLNRGDEQYF.

This rearrangement joins TRBV28 to TRBJ2-7; D may be TRBD1 (6 bases). The CDR3 has 14 residues. Germline CDR1 is MDHEN and CDR2 is SYDVKM. V was clipped by 5 bases and J by 1 base, with 12 bases between them. CDR3 in amino acids: CASSPPTGSYEQYV. The CDR3 DNA reads TGTGCCAGCAGTCCACCGACAGGTTCCTACGAGCAGTACGTC.

In its sample, this clone was seen once. J is TRBJ2-1 and V is TRBV12-3 or TRBV12-4; 8 positions match TRBD1. V gave up 7 bases and J gave up 9 bases; unmatched junction bases: 5. The CDR3 loop spans 12 amino acids. The CDR3 loop is CASTQGAGEQFF. Written as DNA, the CDR3 is TGTGCCAGCACTCAGGGGGCGGGTGAGCAGTTCTTC.

The rearrangement uses TRBV3-1 (or the pseudogene TRBV3-2) and TRBJ2-2; D not certain. Germline assignment: CDR1 LGHDT and CDR2 YNNKEL (reference sequence). The CDR3 is 13 amino acids. Trimming pared 3 bases from V and 5 bases from J, leaving 7 bases between. Here the CDR3 reads CASSHSVTGELFF. The DNA of the CDR3 is TGTGCCAGCAGCCATAGTGTAACCGGGGAGCTGTTTTTT.

This chain uses TRBV19 with TRBJ2-7, with TRBD1 matching 9 bases. CDR1 LNHDA and CDR2 SQIVND come from the germline V gene (reference sequence). The CDR3 totals 14 residues. V lost 4 bases and J lost 5; bases outside the gene matches: 6. The CDR3 here is CASSNRDREDEQYF. The CDR3 nucleotides are TGTGCCAGTAGTAATAGGGACAGGGAGGACGAGCAGTACTTC.

This clone was observed once. This chain joins TRBV2 and TRBJ2-5, with 8 bases fitting TRBD1. The J segment lost 4 bases and the V segment lost 4 bases, leaving 5 bases of the junction unmatched. From germline, CDR1 is SNHLY and CDR2 FYNNEI. The CDR3 has 14 residues. Written as DNA, the CDR3 is TGTGCCAGCAGTGGAGGACAGGGAGGAGAGACCCAGTACTTC. Translation: CASSGGQGGETQYF.

Only one count was recorded for this clone. This chain links TRBV7-9 with TRBJ1-1; 7 bases align to TRBD1. There are 17 residues in the CDR3. From germline, CDR1 is SEHNR and CDR2 FQNEAQ (reference sequence). V lost 5 bases to trimming and J lost 1 base; unmatched junction nucleotides: 13. DNA for the CDR3: TGTGCCAGCAGCCCCTACTGGACAGGCTTGAAGAACACTGAAGCTTTCTTT. Residues: CASSPYWTGLKNTEAFF.

The chain carries TRBV28 and TRBJ1-1, with D maybe TRBD1 (5 bases). The CDR3 totals 15 residues. The V gene's germline CDR1 is MDHEN and CDR2 SYDVKM. Trimming shortened V by 2 bases and J by 3 bases, and 13 bases separated the two germline ends. Written as DNA, the CDR3 is TGTGCCAGCAGTTTACTCTACAGGACCTACACTGAAGCTTTCTTT. It specifies CASSLLYRTYTEAFF.

The chain uses TRBV28 and TRBJ1-5, with D tentatively TRBD1 (6 bases). This CDR3 has 13 residues. The germline V gene has CDR1 MDHEN and CDR2 SYDVKM. The V end was cut by 6 bases, the J end by 5 bases, with 11 bases between. The CDR3 DNA follows: TGTGCCAGCAGGGAAAAGGGGGATCAGCCCCAGCATTTT. Residues: CASREKGDQPQHF.

The chain employs TRBV29-1 and TRBJ1-2; D possibly corresponds to TRBD1 (6 bases). Germline lookup yields CDR1 SQVTM and CDR2 ANQGSEA. Trimming removed 3 bases at V and 4 bases at J, with 21 bases between. The CDR3 totals 16 residues. The CDR3 DNA follows: TGCAGCGTTGACCCCGTTGCAGGCGTAGGGGGCTATGGCTACACCTTC. It codes for CSVDPVAGVGGYGYTF.

This chain uses TRBV30 with TRBJ1-2; 12 bases are shared with TRBD1. The V segment lost 5 bases and the J segment 8 bases; nucleotides outside the gene matches: 6. CDR1 is GTSNPN and CDR2 is SVGIG in the germline V gene (reference sequence). The CDR3 has 13 residues. CDR3 sequence reads: CAWAGTGGEGYTF. The CDR3 coding sequence is TGTGCCTGGGCTGGGACAGGGGGCGAGGGCTACACCTTC.

The chain employs TRBV5-1 and TRBJ1-3, with unresolved D. The CDR3 is 15 residues long. CDR1 SGHRS and CDR2 YFSETQ come from the germline V gene. With 3 bases removed from V and 4 bases from J, the gap between germline ends came to 14 bases. CDR3 in amino acids: CASSYTSGSGNTIYF. The CDR3 nucleotides are TGCGCCAGCAGCTATACGTCGGGATCGGGAAACACCATATATTTT. Full variable domain (missing parts from reference TRBV5-1 and TRBJ1-3): KAGVTQTPRYLIKTRGQQVTLSCSPISGHRSVSWYQQTPGQGLQFLFEYFSETQRNKGNFPGRFSGRQFSNSRSEMNVSTLELGDSALYLCASSYTSGSGNTIYFGEGSWLTVV.

Only one count was recorded for this clone. For the CDR3, the DNA is TGTGCCAGCAGACCTAATCCGGGACAGGGATTCTATGGCTACACCTTC. This codes for CASRPNPGQGFYGYTF. The chain uses TRBV7-9 and TRBJ1-2, with 9 nucleotides matching TRBD1. After removal of 6 bases from V and 4 bases from J, the junction contained 12 bases not matched to a gene. This CDR3 is 16 amino acids long. Germline V lookup: CDR1 SEHNR, CDR2 FQNEAQ (reference sequence).

J is TRBJ2-5 and V is TRBV25-1; D is undetermined. V was trimmed by 8 bases and J by 3 bases, leaving 13 bases between them. The germline gives CDR1 MGHDK, CDR2 SYGVNS. The CDR3 has 13 amino acids. CDR3: CASCPDEEETQYF. The CDR3 DNA reads as TGTGCCAGCTGCCCAGATGAGGAAGAGACCCAGTACTTC.

V and J are TRBV5-1 and TRBJ2-1, with 11 nucleotides matching TRBD2. This CDR3 has 17 amino acids. CDR1 is SGHRS, CDR2 YFSETQ, per germline. V lost 2 bases and J lost 5; bases outside the gene matches: 9. The CDR3 is CASSFGIAGGPDNEQFF. The CDR3 DNA reads as TGCGCCAGCAGCTTCGGGATAGCGGGAGGGCCGGACAATGAGCAGTTCTTC.

The genes are TRBV5-1 and TRBJ1-5; D is perhaps TRBD1 (6 bases). CDR3 length equals 14 residues. V dropped 0 bases and J dropped 10 bases, with 14 bases sitting between them. Germline CDR1 and CDR2: SGHRS and YFSETQ. CDR3 coding DNA: TGCGCCAGCAGCTTGGCTGGGGGCAGCATACCCCAGCATTTT. This translates into CASSLAGGSIPQHF. The variable domain in full, completed from reference TRBV5-1 and TRBJ1-5, reads KAGVTQTPRYLIKTRGQQVTLSCSPISGHRSVSWYQQTPGQGLQFLFEYFSETQRNKGNFPGRFSGRQFSNSRSEMNVSTLELGDSALYLCASSLAGGSIPQHFGDGTRLSIL.

This sequence joins TRBV6-5 and TRBJ1-2; 8 nucleotides line up with TRBD1. The J segment lost 6 bases and the V segment lost 6 bases, leaving 6 bases of the junction unmatched. The CDR3 has 13 residues. The germline V gene has CDR1 MNHEY and CDR2 SVGAGI. The CDR3 reads CASRGQGGNGYTF. Here the CDR3 DNA reads TGTGCCAGCAGAGGACAGGGCGGGAATGGCTACACCTTC.

The genes are TRBV5-1 and TRBJ1-2; possibly TRBD1 for D (5 bases). Germline loops: CDR1 SGHRS, CDR2 YFSETQ. V lost 0 bases and J lost 4, with 7 bases in between. The CDR3 spans 13 residues. This chain's CDR3 is CASSLEGIYGYTF. CDR3 nucleotide sequence: TGCGCCAGCAGCTTGGAGGGGATCTATGGCTACACCTTC.

This clone came up a few times. This sequence joins TRBV27 and TRBJ2-2; 8 positions match TRBD2. Germline assignment: CDR1 MNHEY and CDR2 SMNVEV (reference sequence). The CDR3 length is 13 residues. The ends lost 6 bases at V and 6 bases at J; junction bases unmatched: 3. The CDR3 sequence: CASSLLAAGELFF. In DNA form, the CDR3 reads TGTGCCAGCAGCTTACTAGCGGCCGGGGAGCTGTTTTTT.

The chain employs TRBV4-1 and TRBJ2-7; 10 positions match TRBD1. The CDR3 totals 14 residues. In germline, CDR1 is MGHRA, CDR2 YSYEKL. Germline trimming cut 3 bases from V and 9 bases from J; bases unmatched to any gene: 8. The CDR3: CASSQTGGPLRQYF. Written as DNA, the CDR3 is TGCGCCAGCAGCCAGACAGGGGGCCCCCTTCGGCAGTACTTC.

This clone was recorded once. In DNA form, the CDR3 reads TGTGCCAGCAGCCAGGACAGCTCTGGAAACACCATATATTTT. It specifies CASSQDSSGNTIYF. The chain has TRBV5-4 and TRBJ1-3; D may be TRBD1 (6 bases). The CDR3 length is 14 residues. V was pared by 4 bases and J by 0 bases, with 8 bases between. Germline CDR1 reads SGHNT; CDR2 reads YYREEE (reference sequence).

The chain couples TRBV19 to TRBJ1-2; D may be TRBD1 (5 bases). This CDR3 is built from 16 residues. Germline V gives CDR1 LNHDA, CDR2 SQIVND (reference sequence). V dropped 3 bases and J dropped 3 bases, with 17 bases sitting between them. The CDR3 here is CASSMTMGGSDYGYTF. The CDR3 bases are TGTGCCAGTAGTATGACTATGGGGGGTTCAGACTATGGCTACACCTTC.

The genes are TRBV27 and TRBJ1-1; D is perhaps TRBD1 (5 bases). The V and J ends lost 3 bases and 0 bases respectively, with 11 bases between them. The CDR3 is 15 residues long. The germline gives CDR1 MNHEY, CDR2 SMNVEV (reference sequence). As DNA, the CDR3 is TGTGCCAGCAGTTTCTCGACAGTGATGAACACTGAAGCTTTCTTT. Protein: CASSFSTVMNTEAFF.

This clone was counted once. The chain joins TRBV2 to TRBJ2-3; 13 bases map to TRBD2. The germline CDR1 and CDR2 sequences are SNHLY and FYNNEI. V lost 3 bases, J lost 7 bases, and 1 base stayed unmatched. This CDR3 contains 14 residues. The CDR3 DNA reads as TGTGCCAGCAGTGAGACTAGCGGGAGGCATACGCAGTATTTT. Translation: CASSETSGRHTQYF. Using reference TRBV2 and TRBJ2-3 for the parts outside the CDR3, the full variable domain is EPEVTQTPSHQVTQMGQEVILRCVPISNHLYFYWYRQILGQKVEFLVSFYNNEISEKSEIFDDQFSVERPDGSNFTLKIRSTKLEDSAMYFCASSETSGRHTQYFGPGTRLTVL.

The chain combines TRBV28 with TRBJ1-2, with D unresolved. The ends were cut back, 7 bases at V and 1 base at J, with 7 bases in the middle. CDR3 length: 12 amino acids. Germline V gives CDR1 MDHEN, CDR2 SYDVKM. CDR3 bases: TGTGCCAGCAAGGAGGGTAACTATGGCTACACCTTC. Its translation is CASKEGNYGYTF.